The clone carrying this T cell receptor beta chain has just a few counts. Its cognate antigen is unknown. The authors reverse transcribed all of the isolated RNA, so sequencing captured expressed TCRB transcripts. Produced via immunoSEQ multiplex PCR; TCRdb's table is partial and in-frame only. The table includes roughly 280,000 clones, around 24% detected once. The CDR3 loop spans 13 amino acids. Deletions cut 3 bases from V and 2 bases from J, with 8 bases between. Germline CDR1 is MGHDK and CDR2 is SYGVNS. The data are from a study of beta chain features in type 1 diabetes. Across the study: Comparable age, gender and cell yields were observed in patients relative to healthy donors. Overall study findings and caveats: Lower insertion and higher deletion counts appeared at VDJ junctions in type 1 diabetes patients. The study found moderately but significantly shorter TCRB CDR3s in all four CD4+ subsets of Type 1 diabetes patients. Any HLA-type effect on TCRB rearrangement remained unresolved here.

This sequence originates from a woman aged 25-40 years with type 1 diabetes. The gene calls are TRBV25-1 and TRBJ2-7; perhaps TRBD2 as D (6 bases). Sequenced: naive CD4+ T cells from blood. DNA for the CDR3: TGTGCCAGCAGTGACGGGACTCCCTACGAGCAGTACTTC. Its translation: CASSDGTPYEQYF.